Below are 27 T cell receptor beta chains sequenced from a single sample in a study of blood T cell repertoires in COVID-19. Measured with immunoSEQ multiplex PCR; TCRdb has only the in-frame clones, and not every one. The table records some 110,000 clones, approximately 82% of them present only once. The sequenced sample was peripheral blood. These receptors were collected from a young man with acute or convalescent COVID-19.

The V and J genes are TRBV4-2 and TRBJ1-4, with 9 bases identical to TRBD1. Trimming took 6 bases from V and 0 from J; bases not matched to a gene: 2. The CDR3 has 15 residues. In germline, CDR1 is LGHNA, CDR2 YNFKEQ. CDR3 protein: CASRRTGATNEKLFF. In DNA form, the CDR3 reads TGTGCCAGCAGACGGACAGGGGCAACTAATGAAAAACTGTTTTTT.

In regard to this clone: Its ends do not fully match the called genes, so a read error is possible. This CDR3 is CASTLRGEQFF. DNA for the CDR3: TGTGCAAGCACTTTAAGGGGGGAGCAGTTCTTC. The V call is TRBV2, the J call TRBJ2-1; D perhaps matches TRBD1 (6 bases). Germline lookup yields CDR1 SNHLY and CDR2 FYNNEI. This CDR3 comprises 11 residues. The whole variable domain, remainder taken from reference TRBV2 and TRBJ2-1, is EPEVTQTPSHQVTQMGQEVILRCVPISNHLYFYWYRQILGQKVEFLVSFYNNEISEKSEIFDDQFSVERPDGSNFTLKIRSTKLEDSAMYFCASTLRGEQFFGPGTRLTVL.

The chain has TRBV7-8 and TRBJ1-2, with 7 bases that match TRBD1. V lost 2 bases to trimming and J lost 7 bases; unmatched junction nucleotides: 13. The CDR3 covers 16 residues. Germline CDR1 SGHVS, CDR2 FQNEAQ. DNA of the CDR3: TGTGCCAGCAGCTTACGATCTATAACAGGGGAAGTTGGCTACACCTTC. This sequence encodes CASSLRSITGEVGYTF.

The chain recombines TRBV9 with TRBJ2-1; D is undetermined. Germline V gene data show CDR1 as SGDLS and CDR2 as YYNGEE. The CDR3 loop spans 14 amino acids. Trimming shortened V by 0 bases and J by 4 bases, and 8 bases separated the two germline ends. This chain's CDR3 is CASSVGGPYNEQFF. The CDR3 DNA reads TGTGCCAGCAGCGTAGGAGGTCCATACAATGAGCAGTTCTTC.

The chain links TRBV5-4 to TRBJ2-7; the match to TRBD1 covers 7 bases. There are 14 residues in the CDR3. From germline, CDR1 is SGHNT and CDR2 YYREEE (reference sequence). V trimming: 4 bases; J trimming: 4 bases; junction bases outside the gene matches: 8. CDR3 in amino acids: CASSLNRGEYEQYF. The CDR3 DNA follows: TGTGCCAGCAGCCTCAACAGGGGAGAGTACGAGCAGTACTTC.

This clone was observed a single time. The chain links TRBV4-2 to TRBJ2-1; D remains unclear. This CDR3 comprises 14 residues. The germline V gene encodes CDR1 LGHNA and CDR2 YNFKEQ. The V and J ends lost 0 bases and 9 bases respectively, with 12 bases between them. CDR3 DNA: TGTGCCAGCAGCCAAGATGGGCAGGATAGTGAGCAGTTCTTC. This encodes CASSQDGQDSEQFF.

This chain links TRBV6-5 with TRBJ2-5; TRBD2 is a possible D gene (6 bases). V lost 3 bases to trimming and J lost 4 bases, with 12 bases between them. Germline V gene lookup returns CDR1 MNHEY and CDR2 SVGAGI. CDR3 length: 14 amino acids. CDR3 DNA sequence: TGTGCCAGCAGTTATTCGGAGGGGAGAGAGACCCAGTACTTC. Its protein product is CASSYSEGRETQYF.

This chain joins TRBV15 and TRBJ1-2; tentative D call: TRBD1 (5 bases). Looked up from germline, CDR1 is LNHNV and CDR2 is YYDKDF (reference sequence). This CDR3 has 15 amino acids. Trimming took 1 base from V and 2 from J, leaving 11 bases between them. CDR3 sequence (DNA): TGTGCCACCAGCAGAGCTAGGGGCAGCAACTATGGCTACACCTTC. The encoded protein is CATSRARGSNYGYTF.

The rearrangement links TRBV10-3 to TRBJ1-1; tentatively, D is TRBD1 (5 bases). The germline V gene encodes CDR1 ENHRY and CDR2 SYGVKD. V lost 3 bases to trimming and J lost 5 bases, with 10 bases between them. This CDR3 spans 13 amino acids. Written as DNA, the CDR3 is TGTGCCATCAGTGATTTGGGGGGAACTGAAGCTTTCTTT. This encodes CAISDLGGTEAFF.

The genes are TRBV18 and TRBJ2-3; a possible D gene is TRBD2 (6 bases). CDR1 is KGHSH, CDR2 LQKENI, per germline. The CDR3 is made up of 13 amino acids. V was shortened by 5 bases and J by 2 bases, with 8 bases between the two germline ends. CDR3 bases: TGTGCCAGCTCAGGAGGGCCCACAGATACGCAGTATTTT. Translating it yields CASSGGPTDTQYF.

The genes are TRBV25-1 and TRBJ2-5; TRBD2 might be the D (5 bases). The CDR3 sequence is 13 residues long. V was cut by 2 bases and J by 5 bases, with 9 bases left in between. Germline V gene data show CDR1 as MGHDK and CDR2 as SYGVNS. In nucleotides, the CDR3 is TGTGCCAGCAGTGAAGACGGGAAGGAGACCCAGTACTTC. This encodes CASSEDGKETQYF.

The chain recombines TRBV5-1 with TRBJ2-1, with TRBD1 matching 9 bases. In germline, CDR1 is SGHRS, CDR2 YFSETQ. After removal of 4 bases from V and 7 bases from J, the junction contained 6 bases not matched to a gene. The CDR3 spans 14 residues. The CDR3 loop is CASSTGTGINEQFF. CDR3 in DNA: TGCGCCAGCAGCACAGGGACAGGGATTAATGAGCAGTTCTTC.

As concerns this clone: Additional DNA sequences in this sample encode the identical CDR3. The rearrangement joins TRBV7-6 to TRBJ2-2; TRBD1 matches 9 bases. V lost 5 bases and J lost 3; bases outside the gene matches: 4. The CDR3 is made up of 15 amino acids. Germline CDR1 and CDR2: SGHVS and FNYEAQ. CDR3 residues: CASSPGTGYTGELFF. The CDR3 DNA reads TGTGCCAGCAGCCCGGGGACAGGGTACACCGGGGAGCTGTTTTTT.

This chain links TRBV13 with TRBJ2-3; D unclear. Trimming pared 0 bases from V and 5 bases from J, leaving 3 bases between. This CDR3 spans 12 amino acids. CDR1 is PRHDT, CDR2 FYEKMQ, per germline (reference sequence). CDR3 in amino acids: CASSLGLDTQYF. The CDR3 DNA reads TGTGCCAGCAGCTTAGGACTAGATACGCAGTATTTT.

The chain combines TRBV14 with TRBJ2-3, with 13 bases lining up with TRBD2. J lost 10 bases, V lost 2 bases, and 9 bases had no gene match. The CDR3 consists of 16 residues. CDR1 is SGHDN, CDR2 FVKESK, per germline. CDR3 in DNA: TGTGCCAGCAGCCAACTACTTGGACTAGCGGGAGCGGCGCAGTATTTT. This sequence encodes CASSQLLGLAGAAQYF.

This sequence joins TRBV9 and TRBJ1-1; D is unresolved. This CDR3 has 13 amino acids. CDR1 SGDLS and CDR2 YYNGEE come from the germline V gene. The germline V and J ends were trimmed by 5 bases and 4 bases, with 12 bases remaining between them. The CDR3 nucleotides read TGTGCCAGCAGGAATACGCGGGTCACTGAAGCTTTCTTT. This gives the protein CASRNTRVTEAFF.

J is TRBJ1-4 and V is TRBV5-5, with D unresolved. The germline gives CDR1 SGHKS, CDR2 YYEKEE (reference sequence). The CDR3 loop spans 14 amino acids. V lost 0 bases and J lost 8, with 11 bases in between. Here the CDR3 DNA reads TGTGCCAGCAGCTTGGAGGTAAGGGAGGAAAAACTGTTTTTT. Amino acid sequence: CASSLEVREEKLFF. The entire variable domain, with the rest obtained from reference TRBV5-5 and TRBJ1-4, is as follows: DAGVTQSPTHLIKTRGQQVTLRCSPISGHKSVSWYQQVLGQGPQFIFQYYEKEERGRGNFPDRFSARQFPNYSSELNVNALLLGDSALYLCASSLEVREEKLFFGSGTQLSVL.

The chain recombines TRBV19 with TRBJ2-3, with D possibly TRBD1 on 6 matching bases. The CDR3 is 15 amino acids. Looked up from germline, CDR1 is LNHDA and CDR2 is SQIVND (reference sequence). With 6 bases removed from V and 3 bases from J, the gap between germline ends came to 16 bases. In DNA, the CDR3 is TGTGCCAGTAGAACCCAGGGGCTACGAACAGATACGCAGTATTTT. Translation gives CASRTQGLRTDTQYF.

The CDR3, as DNA: TGTGCCAGCCAGAGACAGGGGGCAATCTCAGAGACCCAGTACTTC. This codes for CASQRQGAISETQYF. The chain is built from TRBV19 and TRBJ2-5, with 10 positions matching TRBD1. Germline CDR1 reads LNHDA; CDR2 reads SQIVND (reference sequence). The CDR3 length is 15 residues. J was trimmed by 4 bases and V by 9 bases; bases with no gene match: 11.

The chain joins TRBV6-4 to TRBJ1-2; 8 bases map to TRBD1. The CDR3 covers 15 residues. Trimming cost V 7 bases and J 6 bases; bases outside gene matches: 13. Germline V gene data show CDR1 as MRHNA and CDR2 as SNTAGT. The CDR3 sequence is CASTSTGEAEDGYTF. The CDR3, as DNA: TGTGCCAGCACCTCGACAGGGGAGGCTGAGGATGGCTACACCTTC.

This clone was seen once. V usage is TRBV14 and J usage is TRBJ2-7, with 10 bases identical to TRBD1. Germline CDR1 and CDR2: SGHDN and FVKESK. Trimming at V came to 2 bases and at J to 7 bases, leaving 11 bases not matched to a gene. The CDR3 contains 16 residues. The CDR3 protein is CASSQRRTGGMLEQYF. In DNA, the CDR3 is TGTGCCAGCAGCCAACGCCGGACAGGGGGGATGCTAGAGCAGTACTTC.

V and J are TRBV29-1 and TRBJ2-3, with 13 bases matching TRBD2. Losses at the gene ends were 8 bases for V and 3 bases for J; bases not matched to a gene: 2. Germline V gives CDR1 SQVTM, CDR2 ANQGSEA. The CDR3 has 13 amino acids. The CDR3 sequence: CSPGLAGTDTQYF. Here the CDR3 DNA reads TGCAGCCCGGGACTAGCGGGAACAGATACGCAGTATTTT.

This clone came up a few times. This chain connects TRBV4-2 to TRBJ1-2, with 7 positions matching TRBD1. This CDR3 has 16 amino acids. With 0 bases clipped from V and 2 bases from J, the junction kept 6 bases outside the gene matches. Germline V CDR1 and CDR2: LGHNA, YNFKEQ. The CDR3 region is CASSQDQGEGNYGYTF. CDR3 coding DNA: TGTGCCAGCAGCCAAGATCAGGGGGAAGGAAACTATGGCTACACCTTC.

V is TRBV18 and J is TRBJ2-5; 12 nucleotides match TRBD2. The V gene's germline CDR1 is KGHSH and CDR2 LQKENI. V shed 4 bases, J shed 5 bases, and the junction held 5 bases outside the gene matches. The CDR3 is 15 amino acids. Here the CDR3 DNA reads TGTGCCAGCTCACTGACTAGCGGGAGAATGGAGACCCAGTACTTC. Encoded protein: CASSLTSGRMETQYF.

V usage is TRBV5-1 and J usage is TRBJ2-3, with no clear D. The germline V and J ends were trimmed by 5 bases and 0 bases, with 7 bases remaining between them. Looked up from germline, CDR1 is SGHRS and CDR2 is YFSETQ. The CDR3 covers 13 residues. The CDR3 is CASRQTSTDTQYF. The CDR3 DNA reads TGCGCCAGCAGGCAGACTAGCACAGATACGCAGTATTTT.

The chain is built from TRBV15 and TRBJ1-5, with 9 bases that match TRBD1. V lost 1 base, J lost 9 bases, and 13 bases stayed unmatched. Per the germline V gene, CDR1 is LNHNV and CDR2 is YYDKDF (reference sequence). The CDR3 covers 17 residues. CDR3 nucleotides: TGTGCCACCAGCAGAGGTTTGGGACAGGGAATAGGGGGGCCCCAGCATTTT. Its protein is CATSRGLGQGIGGPQHF.

V gene TRBV29-1 combines with J gene TRBJ2-7; possible D gene TRBD1, 6 bases. The germline CDR1 and CDR2 sequences are SQVTM and ANQGSEA. The CDR3 totals 11 residues. V shed 0 bases and J shed 7 bases, with 7 bases lying between them. This chain's CDR3 is CSVEEGGEQYF. The CDR3 DNA reads TGCAGCGTTGAAGAAGGGGGTGAGCAGTACTTC.